These T cell receptor beta chains were read from a single sample in a study of T-cell reconstitution after alpha-beta-depleted transplantation in children. TCRdb reprocessed the PCR reads with MiXCR, giving one entry per CDR3 protein. The sample includes about 440,000 distinct CDR3 sequences, about 45% seen only once; the top ten take under 30%. The sequencing used PBMCs, collected before TCRalphabeta/CD19-depleted stem cell transplant. The receptors were sampled from a girl between 2 and 10 years old with aplastic anemia, due to receive a stem cell transplant. CDR3s include the opening cysteine and the closing phenylalanine or tryptophan. The D gene is left open where the match is weak. A clone size is listed for some rows: how often the clone was seen (once, few, many), or a class if it is expanded.

size: .
J: TRBJ2-1
V: TRBV20-1
D: .
DNA: TGCAGTGCCTGGCCGCTGCCTCCTGGTTCCTACAATGAGCAGTTCTTC
CDR3: CSAWPLPPGSYNEQFF

size: once
J: TRBJ2-5
V: TRBV5-1
D: TRBD1
DNA: TGCGCCAGCAGCTTAGGGGGCGCGTTGGAGACCCAGTACTTC
CDR3: CASSLGGALETQYF

size: few
J: TRBJ2-1
V: TRBV6-1
D: TRBD2
DNA: TGTGCCAGCAGCCTACCCCTAGCGGGAGGGCAGAATGAGCAGTTCTTC
CDR3: CASSLPLAGGQNEQFF

size: .
J: TRBJ1-2
V: TRBV20-1
D: .
DNA: TGCAGTGCACGATTCAGACAGATCTATGGCTACACCTTC
CDR3: CSARFRQIYGYTF

size: few
J: TRBJ2-3
V: TRBV29-1
D: TRBD1
DNA: TGCAGCGTCTTTCAGCAGGGGGCGATCACAGATACGCAGTATTTT
CDR3: CSVFQQGAITDTQYF

size: many
J: TRBJ2-3
V: TRBV5-1
D: .
DNA: TGCGCCAGCAGCTTGGGGCAATTGGCAGATACGCAGTATTTT
CDR3: CASSLGQLADTQYF

size: many
J: TRBJ2-1
V: TRBV12-3/TRBV12-4
D: .
DNA: TGTGCCAGCAGTCCACCTCTAGCGTCGAGCTCCTACAATGAGCAGTTCTTC
CDR3: CASSPPLASSSYNEQFF

size: many
J: TRBJ2-7
V: TRBV12-3/TRBV12-4
D: .
DNA: TGTGCCAGCATGGAGACAGCCTACGAGCAGTACTTC
CDR3: CASMETAYEQYF

size: .
J: TRBJ1-1
V: TRBV15
D: .
DNA: TGTGCCACGGGAACAAGGGGGAACACTGAAGCTTTCTTT
CDR3: CATGTRGNTEAFF

size: many
J: TRBJ2-5
V: TRBV4-1
D: .
DNA: TGCGCCAGCAGCCAAGGAAGGTCGGGCAGCCCCCTTCAAGAGACCCAGTACTTC
CDR3: CASSQGRSGSPLQETQYF

size: few
J: TRBJ2-7
V: TRBV14
D: .
DNA: TGTGCCAGCAGCCTCCTTGCGGGCTCCGGCGAGCAGTACTTC
CDR3: CASSLLAGSGEQYF